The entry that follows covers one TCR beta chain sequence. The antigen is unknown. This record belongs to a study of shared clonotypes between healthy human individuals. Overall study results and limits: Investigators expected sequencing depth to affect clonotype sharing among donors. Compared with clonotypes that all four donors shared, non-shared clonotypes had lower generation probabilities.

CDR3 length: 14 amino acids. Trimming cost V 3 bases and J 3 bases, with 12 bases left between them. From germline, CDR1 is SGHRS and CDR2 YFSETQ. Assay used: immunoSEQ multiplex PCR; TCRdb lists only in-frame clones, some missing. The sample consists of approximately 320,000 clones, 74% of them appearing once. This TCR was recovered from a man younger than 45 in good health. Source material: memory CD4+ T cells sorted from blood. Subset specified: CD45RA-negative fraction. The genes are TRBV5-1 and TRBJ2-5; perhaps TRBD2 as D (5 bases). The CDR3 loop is CASSSVAGKETQYF. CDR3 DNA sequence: TGCGCCAGCAGCTCCGTTGCGGGCAAAGAGACCCAGTACTTC.